Sequencing of this T cell receptor beta chain was carried out in a study of blood T cell repertoires in COVID-19. The overall study: Samples of COVID-19 (acute and convalescent) were obtained from the United States, Italy and Spain. T cells, B-cell-depleted T cells, or PBMCs supplied cDNA or gDNA.

V gave up 7 bases and J gave up 9 bases, with 16 bases separating them. Germline V gene lookup returns CDR1 SNHLY and CDR2 FYNNEI. The length of the CDR3 is 13 residues. The assay was immunoSEQ multiplex PCR, and TCRdb's table has in-frame clones only and misses some. The data hold about 120,000 clones, with over 70% observed a single time. This receptor was identified in a woman between 50 and 59 years old with acute or convalescent COVID-19. The material sequenced was peripheral blood. The chain links TRBV2 to TRBJ2-1; no clear D. The DNA for the CDR3 is TGTGCCAGCACCCCTGAGGTGCGCAGTGAGCAGTTCTTC. This encodes CASTPEVRSEQFF.